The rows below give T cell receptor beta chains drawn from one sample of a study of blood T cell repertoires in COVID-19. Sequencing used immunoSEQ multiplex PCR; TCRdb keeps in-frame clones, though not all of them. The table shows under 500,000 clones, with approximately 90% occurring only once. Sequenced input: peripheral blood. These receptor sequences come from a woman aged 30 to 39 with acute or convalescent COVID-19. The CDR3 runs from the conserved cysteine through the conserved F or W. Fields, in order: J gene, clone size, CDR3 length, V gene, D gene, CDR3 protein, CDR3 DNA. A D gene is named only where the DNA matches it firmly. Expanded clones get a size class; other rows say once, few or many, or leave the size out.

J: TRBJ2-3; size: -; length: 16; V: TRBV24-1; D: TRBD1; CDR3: CATSDPGQANTDTQYF; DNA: TGTGCCACCAGTGATCCAGGACAGGCTAACACAGATACGCAGTATTTT
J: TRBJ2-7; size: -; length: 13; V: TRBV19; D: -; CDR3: CASSRGVAYEQYF; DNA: TGTGCCAGTAGCCGAGGAGTGGCCTACGAGCAGTACTTC
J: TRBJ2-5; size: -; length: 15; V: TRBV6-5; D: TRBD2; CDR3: CASSSTGLIQETQYF; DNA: TGTGCCAGCAGTTCGACGGGACTAATTCAAGAGACCCAGTACTTC
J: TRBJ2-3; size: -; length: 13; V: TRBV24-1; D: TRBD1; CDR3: CATGTGGTDTQYF; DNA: TGTGCCACCGGAACAGGGGGCACAGATACGCAGTATTTT
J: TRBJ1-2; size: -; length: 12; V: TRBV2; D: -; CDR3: CASIGQGTGYTF; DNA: TGTGCCAGCATCGGGCAGGGAACGGGCTACACCTTC
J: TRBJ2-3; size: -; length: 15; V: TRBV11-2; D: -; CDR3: CASSLWRGATDTQYF; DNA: TGTGCCAGCAGCTTATGGCGGGGAGCCACAGATACGCAGTATTTT
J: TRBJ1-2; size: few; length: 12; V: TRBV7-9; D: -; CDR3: CASSSQGMEHTF; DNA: TGTGCCAGCAGCTCTCAGGGGATGGAGCACACCTTC
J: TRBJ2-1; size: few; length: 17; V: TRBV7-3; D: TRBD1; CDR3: CASSLNFVGQGPNEQFF; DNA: TGTGCCAGCAGCTTAAATTTTGTGGGACAGGGTCCCAATGAGCAGTTCTTC
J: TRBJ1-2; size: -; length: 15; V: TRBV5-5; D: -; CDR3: CASSLGGASNYGYTF; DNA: TGTGCCAGCAGCTTGGGGGGAGCGTCTAACTATGGCTACACCTTC
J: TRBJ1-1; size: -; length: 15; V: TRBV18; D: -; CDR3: CASSPGSDSYTEAFF; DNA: TGTGCCAGCTCACCAGGATCCGACAGTTACACTGAAGCTTTCTTT
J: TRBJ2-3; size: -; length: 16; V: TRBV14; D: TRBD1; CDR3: CASSQEGTGFTDTQYF; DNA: TGTGCCAGCAGCCAAGAAGGGACAGGGTTCACAGATACGCAGTATTTT
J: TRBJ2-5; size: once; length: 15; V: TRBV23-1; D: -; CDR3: CASSQFTGGAETQYF; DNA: TGCGCCAGCAGTCAATTCACAGGGGGGGCAGAGACCCAGTACTTC
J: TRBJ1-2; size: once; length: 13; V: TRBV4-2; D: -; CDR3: CASSQDERYGYTF; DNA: TGTGCCAGCAGCCAAGACGAGAGATATGGCTACACCTTC
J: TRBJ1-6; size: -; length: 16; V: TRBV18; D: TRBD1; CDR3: CASSTLDGTVNSPLHF; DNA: TGTGCCAGCTCGACTCTTGACGGGACAGTTAATTCACCCCTCCACTTT
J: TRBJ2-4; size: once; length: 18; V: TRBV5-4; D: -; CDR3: CASSFRVARTLAKNIQYF; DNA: TGTGCCAGCAGCTTCCGTGTTGCGCGAACGCTAGCCAAAAACATTCAGTACTTC
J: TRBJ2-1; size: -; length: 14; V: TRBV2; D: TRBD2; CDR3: CASSEEGRGDEQFF; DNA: TGTGCCAGCAGTGAAGAAGGGAGGGGCGATGAGCAGTTCTTC
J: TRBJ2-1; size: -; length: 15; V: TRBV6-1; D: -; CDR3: CASSEGAGIYNEQFF; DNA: TGTGCCAGCAGTGAAGGGGCAGGGATCTACAATGAGCAGTTCTTC
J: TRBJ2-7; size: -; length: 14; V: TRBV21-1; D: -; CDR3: CASTGTAISYEQYF; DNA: TGTGCCAGCACCGGGACAGCGATCTCCTACGAGCAGTACTTC
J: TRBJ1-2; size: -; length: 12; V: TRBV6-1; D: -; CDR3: CASSDGSYGYTF; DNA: TGTGCCAGCAGTGATGGCAGCTATGGCTACACCTTC
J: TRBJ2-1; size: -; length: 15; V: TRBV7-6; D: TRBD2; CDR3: CASSLGLAGGLEQFF; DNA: TGTGCCAGCAGCTTGGGACTAGCGGGGGGGCTTGAGCAGTTCTTC
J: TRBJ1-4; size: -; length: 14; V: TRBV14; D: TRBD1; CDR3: CASSPTGFFAKLFF; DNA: TGTGCCAGCAGCCCGACAGGGTTTTTCGCAAAACTGTTTTTT
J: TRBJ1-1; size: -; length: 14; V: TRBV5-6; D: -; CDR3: CASSPGAGITEAFF; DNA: TGTGCCAGCAGCCCCGGCGCGGGAATCACTGAAGCTTTCTTT
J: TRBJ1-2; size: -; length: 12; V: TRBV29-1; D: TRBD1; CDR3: CSVRGQVYGYTF; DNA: TGCAGCGTTAGGGGACAGGTCTATGGCTACACCTTC
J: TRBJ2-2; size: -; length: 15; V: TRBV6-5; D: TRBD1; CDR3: CASSWDRGFTGELFF; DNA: TGTGCCAGCAGTTGGGACAGGGGATTTACCGGGGAGCTGTTTTTT
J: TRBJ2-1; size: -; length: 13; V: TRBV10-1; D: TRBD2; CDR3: CASSPIAGAEQFF; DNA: TGCGCCAGCAGTCCCATAGCGGGGGCTGAGCAGTTCTTC
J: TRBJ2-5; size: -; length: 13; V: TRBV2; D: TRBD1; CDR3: CATAPGQLETQYF; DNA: TGTGCCACCGCTCCGGGACAGCTGGAGACCCAGTACTTC
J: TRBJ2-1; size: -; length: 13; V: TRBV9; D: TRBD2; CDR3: CASSAAGVNEQFF; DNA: TGTGCCAGCAGCGCCGCGGGGGTCAATGAGCAGTTCTTC
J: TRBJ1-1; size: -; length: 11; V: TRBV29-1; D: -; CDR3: CSVEPGTTAFF; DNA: TGCAGCGTTGAACCCGGGACAACAGCTTTCTTT
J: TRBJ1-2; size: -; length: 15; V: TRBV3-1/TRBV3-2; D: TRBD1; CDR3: CASSQGRTGGDGYTF; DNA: TGTGCCAGCAGCCAAGGGCGGACAGGGGGGGATGGCTACACCTTC
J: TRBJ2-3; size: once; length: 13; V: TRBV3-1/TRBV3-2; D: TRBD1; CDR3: CASGSQGADTQYF; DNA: TGTGCCAGCGGTTCACAGGGGGCAGATACGCAGTATTTT
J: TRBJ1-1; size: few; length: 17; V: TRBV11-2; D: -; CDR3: CASSFSPGRGRDTEAFF; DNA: TGTGCCAGCAGTTTCTCCCCCGGGAGGGGACGGGATACTGAAGCTTTCTTT
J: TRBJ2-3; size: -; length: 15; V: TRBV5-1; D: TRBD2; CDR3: CASSLTSGGADTQYF; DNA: TGCGCCAGCAGCTTGACTAGCGGGGGCGCAGATACGCAGTATTTT
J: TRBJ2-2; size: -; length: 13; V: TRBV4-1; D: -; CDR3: CASRLASAGELFF; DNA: TGCGCCAGCAGGCTAGCGTCTGCCGGGGAGCTGTTTTTT
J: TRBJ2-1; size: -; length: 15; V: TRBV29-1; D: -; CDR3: CSVVWVRSRQSGQFF; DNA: TGCAGCGTTGTCTGGGTCCGAAGCCGTCAGAGCGGGCAGTTCTTC
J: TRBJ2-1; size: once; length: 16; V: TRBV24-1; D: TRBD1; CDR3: CATSDSGGTGFIEQFF; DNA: TGTGCCACCAGTGACTCTGGTGGGACAGGATTTATTGAGCAGTTCTTC
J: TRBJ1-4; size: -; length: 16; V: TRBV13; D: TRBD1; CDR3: CASSFRTGGGSEKLFF; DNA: TGTGCCAGCAGCTTTCGCACAGGGGGCGGTTCCGAAAAACTGTTTTTT
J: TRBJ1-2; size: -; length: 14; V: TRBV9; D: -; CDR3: CASSVGRGLYGYTF; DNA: TGTGCCAGCAGCGTAGGCAGAGGTCTCTATGGCTACACCTTC
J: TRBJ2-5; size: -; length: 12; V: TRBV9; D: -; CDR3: CASSVGEETQYF; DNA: TGTGCCAGCAGCGTAGGGGAGGAGACCCAGTACTTC
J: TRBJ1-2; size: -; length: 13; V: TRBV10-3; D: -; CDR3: CAISIQVSYGYTF; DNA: TGTGCCATCAGTATCCAGGTCAGCTATGGCTACACCTTC
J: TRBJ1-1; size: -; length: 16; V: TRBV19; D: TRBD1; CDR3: CASSIRTGRMNTEAFF; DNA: TGTGCCAGTAGTATAAGGACAGGTAGGATGAACACTGAAGCTTTCTTT
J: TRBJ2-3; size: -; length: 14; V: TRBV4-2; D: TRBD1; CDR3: CASSQTGSTDTQYF; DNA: TGTGCCAGCAGCCAGACAGGGAGCACAGATACGCAGTATTTT
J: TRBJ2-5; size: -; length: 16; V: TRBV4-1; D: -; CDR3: CASSQEMGFGGETQYF; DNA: TGCGCCAGCAGCCAAGAGATGGGCTTCGGGGGAGAGACCCAGTACTTC
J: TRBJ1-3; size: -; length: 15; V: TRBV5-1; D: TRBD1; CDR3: CASSLSGGSGNTIYF; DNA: TGCGCCAGCAGCTTGTCAGGGGGCTCTGGAAACACCATATATTTT
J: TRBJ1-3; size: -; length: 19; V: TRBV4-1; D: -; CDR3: CASSRGPRTPGLSGNTIYF; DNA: TGCGCCAGCAGCAGGGGCCCTCGCACCCCTGGCCTTTCTGGAAACACCATATATTTT
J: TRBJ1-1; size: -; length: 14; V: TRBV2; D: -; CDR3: CASSERQLNTEAFF; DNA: TGTGCCAGCAGTGAAAGACAGTTGAACACTGAAGCTTTCTTT
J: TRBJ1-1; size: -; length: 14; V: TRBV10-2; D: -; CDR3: CASSESIGQFEAFF; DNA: TGCGCCAGCAGTGAGTCGATTGGACAGTTTGAAGCTTTCTTT
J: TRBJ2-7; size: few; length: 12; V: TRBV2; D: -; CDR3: CASSTGLLEQYF; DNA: TGTGCCAGCAGTACAGGGTTATTGGAGCAGTACTTC
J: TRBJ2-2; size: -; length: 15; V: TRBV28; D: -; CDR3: CASSYTQDLAGELFF; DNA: TGTGCCAGCAGCTATACTCAAGACTTGGCCGGGGAGCTGTTTTTT
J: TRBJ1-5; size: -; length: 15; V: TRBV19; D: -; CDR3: CASSIGSQGKQPQHF; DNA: TGTGCCAGTAGTATAGGGTCACAGGGAAAGCAGCCCCAGCATTTT
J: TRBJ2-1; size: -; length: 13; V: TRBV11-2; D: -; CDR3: CASSSQGSLEQFF; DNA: TGTGCCAGCAGCTCCCAGGGTTCTCTTGAGCAGTTCTTC
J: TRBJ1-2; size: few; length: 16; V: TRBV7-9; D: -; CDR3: CASRPPSTGLDYGYTF; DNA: TGTGCCAGCAGGCCCCCCTCCACAGGGCTAGACTATGGCTACACCTTC
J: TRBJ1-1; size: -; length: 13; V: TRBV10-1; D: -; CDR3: CARSGRGITEAFF; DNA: TGCGCCCGAAGCGGGCGGGGAATCACTGAAGCTTTCTTT
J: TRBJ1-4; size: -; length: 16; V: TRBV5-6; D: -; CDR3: CASSLAVFSTNEKLFF; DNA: TGTGCCAGCAGCTTGGCCGTTTTTTCGACTAATGAAAAACTGTTTTTT
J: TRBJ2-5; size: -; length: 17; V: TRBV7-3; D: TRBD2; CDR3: CASSLTGRGASQETQYF; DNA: TGTGCCAGCAGCTTAACGGGGCGGGGGGCGTCCCAAGAGACCCAGTACTTC
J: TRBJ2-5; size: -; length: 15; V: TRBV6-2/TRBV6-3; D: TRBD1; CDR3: CASSYGGRGLETQYF; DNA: TGTGCCAGCAGTTATGGAGGCAGGGGGCTAGAGACCCAGTACTTC
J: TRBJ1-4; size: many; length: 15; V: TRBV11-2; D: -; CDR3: CASSLSPGSNEKLFF; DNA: TGTGCCAGCAGCTTATCCCCGGGATCTAATGAAAAACTGTTTTTT
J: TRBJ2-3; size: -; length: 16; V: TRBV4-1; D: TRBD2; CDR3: CASSQGRAGGRDTQYF; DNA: TGCGCCAGCAGCCAAGGACGCGCGGGGGGCCGGGATACGCAGTATTTT
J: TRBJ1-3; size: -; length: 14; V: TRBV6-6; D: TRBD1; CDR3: CASTYRGGRNTIYF; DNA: TGTGCCAGCACCTACAGGGGGGGTAGAAACACCATATATTTT
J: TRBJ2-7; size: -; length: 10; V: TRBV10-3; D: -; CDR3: CAIGGNEQYF; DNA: TGTGCCATCGGAGGAAACGAGCAGTACTTC